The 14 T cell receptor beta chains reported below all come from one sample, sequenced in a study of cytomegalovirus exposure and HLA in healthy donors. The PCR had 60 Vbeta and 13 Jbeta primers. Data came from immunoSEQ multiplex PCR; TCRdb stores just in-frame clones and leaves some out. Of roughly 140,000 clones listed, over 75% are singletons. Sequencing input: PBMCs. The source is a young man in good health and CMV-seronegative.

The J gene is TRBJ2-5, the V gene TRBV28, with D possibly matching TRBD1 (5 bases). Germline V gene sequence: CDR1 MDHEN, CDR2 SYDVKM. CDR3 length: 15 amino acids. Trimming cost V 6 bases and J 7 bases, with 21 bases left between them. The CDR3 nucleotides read TGTGCCAGCAGCCGACTGACGGGCAAAGGGGTGACCCAGTACTTC. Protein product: CASSRLTGKGVTQYF. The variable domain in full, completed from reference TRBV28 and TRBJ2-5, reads DVKVTQSSRYLVKRTGEKVFLECVQDMDHENMFWYRQDPGLGLRLIYFSYDVKMKEKGDIPEGYSVSREKKERFSLILESASTNQTSMYLCASSRLTGKGVTQYFGPGTRLLVL.

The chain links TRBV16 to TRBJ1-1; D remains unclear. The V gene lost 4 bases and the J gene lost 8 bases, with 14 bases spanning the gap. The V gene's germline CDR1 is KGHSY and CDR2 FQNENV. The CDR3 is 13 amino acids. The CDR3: CASSPSQPLEAFF. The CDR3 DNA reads TGTGCCAGCAGCCCGTCACAGCCCCTAGAAGCTTTCTTT.

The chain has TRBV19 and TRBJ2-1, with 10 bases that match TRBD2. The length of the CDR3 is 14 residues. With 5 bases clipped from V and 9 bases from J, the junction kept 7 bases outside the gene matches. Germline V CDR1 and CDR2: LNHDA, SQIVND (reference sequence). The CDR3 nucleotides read TGTGCCAGTAGTTATGGACTAGCGGTGGGTGAGCAGTTCTTC. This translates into CASSYGLAVGEQFF. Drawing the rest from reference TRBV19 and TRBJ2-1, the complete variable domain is DGGITQSPKYLFRKEGQNVTLSCEQNLNHDAMYWYRQDPGQGLRLIYYSQIVNDFQKGDIAEGYSVSREKKESFPLTVTSAQKNPTAFYLCASSYGLAVGEQFFGPGTRLTVL.

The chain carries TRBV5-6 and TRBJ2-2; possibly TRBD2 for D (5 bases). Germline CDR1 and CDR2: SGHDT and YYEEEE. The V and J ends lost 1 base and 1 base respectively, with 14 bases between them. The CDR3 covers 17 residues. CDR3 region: CASSLFSRGVNTGELFF. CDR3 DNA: TGTGCCAGCAGCTTGTTCTCACGGGGAGTGAACACCGGGGAGCTGTTTTTT. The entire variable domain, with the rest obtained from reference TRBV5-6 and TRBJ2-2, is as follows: DAGVTQSPTHLIKTRGQQVTLRCSPKSGHDTVSWYQQALGQGPQFIFQYYEEEERQRGNFPDRFSGHQFPNYSSELNVNALLLGDSALYLCASSLFSRGVNTGELFFGEGSRLTVL.

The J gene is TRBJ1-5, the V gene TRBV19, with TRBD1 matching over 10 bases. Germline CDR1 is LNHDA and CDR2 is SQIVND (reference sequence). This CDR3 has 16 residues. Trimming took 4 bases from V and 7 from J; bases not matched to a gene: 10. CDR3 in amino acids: CASSTPDRGRVQPQHF. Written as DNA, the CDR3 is TGTGCCAGTAGTACCCCCGACAGGGGGCGCGTCCAGCCCCAGCATTTT. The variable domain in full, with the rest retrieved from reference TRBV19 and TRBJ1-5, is DGGITQSPKYLFRKEGQNVTLSCEQNLNHDAMYWYRQDPGQGLRLIYYSQIVNDFQKGDIAEGYSVSREKKESFPLTVTSAQKNPTAFYLCASSTPDRGRVQPQHFGDGTRLSIL.

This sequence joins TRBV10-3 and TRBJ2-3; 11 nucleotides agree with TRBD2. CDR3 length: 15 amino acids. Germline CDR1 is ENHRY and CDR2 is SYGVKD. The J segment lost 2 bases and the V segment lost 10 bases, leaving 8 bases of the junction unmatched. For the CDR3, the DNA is TGTGCCACACAGCTAGCGGGGGGAACCACAGATACGCAGTATTTT. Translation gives CATQLAGGTTDTQYF.

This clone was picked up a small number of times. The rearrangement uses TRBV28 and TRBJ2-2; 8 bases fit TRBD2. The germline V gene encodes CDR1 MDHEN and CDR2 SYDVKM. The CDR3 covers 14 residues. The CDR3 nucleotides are TGTGCTTCGTTAGCGGGACAGAACACCGGGGAGCTGTTTTTT. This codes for CASLAGQNTGELFF.

The CDR3 here is CASSQEGQGTPMNTEAFF. The CDR3 nucleotides are TGCGCCAGCAGCCAAGAAGGGCAAGGGACACCTATGAACACTGAAGCTTTCTTT. The V call is TRBV4-1, the J call TRBJ1-1; TRBD1 might be the D (6 bases). Trimming left V 0 bases short and J 0 bases short, with 17 bases between. This CDR3 is built from 18 residues. Germline loops: CDR1 MGHRA, CDR2 YSYEKL.

The CDR3 DNA reads TGTGCCAGCAGTTACACGGGACAGGGGCTGCACGAGCAGTACTTC. Translation: CASSYTGQGLHEQYF. The gene calls are TRBV6-6 and TRBJ2-7; TRBD1 agrees at 10 bases. This CDR3 has 15 amino acids. Germline loops: CDR1 MNHNY, CDR2 SVGAGI (reference sequence). Trimming removed 2 bases from V and 5 bases from J; junction bases left unmatched: 6.

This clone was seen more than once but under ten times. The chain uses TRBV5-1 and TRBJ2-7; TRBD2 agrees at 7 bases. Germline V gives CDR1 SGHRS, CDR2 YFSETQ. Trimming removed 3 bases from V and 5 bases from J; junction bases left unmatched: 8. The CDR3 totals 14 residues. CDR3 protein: CASSSRGEGNEQYF. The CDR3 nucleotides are TGCGCCAGCAGCTCCCGGGGGGAGGGAAACGAGCAGTACTTC.

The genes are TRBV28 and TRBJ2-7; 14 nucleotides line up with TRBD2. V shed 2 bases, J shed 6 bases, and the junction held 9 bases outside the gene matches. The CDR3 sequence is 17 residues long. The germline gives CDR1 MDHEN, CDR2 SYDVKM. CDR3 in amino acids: CASSLARTSGRLGEQYF. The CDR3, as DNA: TGTGCCAGCAGTTTAGCCAGGACTAGCGGGAGGCTTGGCGAGCAGTACTTC.

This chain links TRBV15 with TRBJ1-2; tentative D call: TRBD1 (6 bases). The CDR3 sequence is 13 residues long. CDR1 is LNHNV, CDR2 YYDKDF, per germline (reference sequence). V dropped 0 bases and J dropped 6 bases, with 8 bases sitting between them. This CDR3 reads CATSREGTNGYTF. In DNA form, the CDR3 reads TGTGCCACCAGCAGAGAAGGGACAAATGGCTACACCTTC.

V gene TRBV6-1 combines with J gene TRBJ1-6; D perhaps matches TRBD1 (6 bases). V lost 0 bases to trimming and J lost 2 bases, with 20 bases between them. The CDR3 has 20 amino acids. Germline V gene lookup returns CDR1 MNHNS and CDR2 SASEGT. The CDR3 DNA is TGTGCCAGCAGTGAAGCGTCCAGGGGTCGGCTCGAGGCCTATAATTCACCCCTCCACTTT. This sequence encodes CASSEASRGRLEAYNSPLHF.

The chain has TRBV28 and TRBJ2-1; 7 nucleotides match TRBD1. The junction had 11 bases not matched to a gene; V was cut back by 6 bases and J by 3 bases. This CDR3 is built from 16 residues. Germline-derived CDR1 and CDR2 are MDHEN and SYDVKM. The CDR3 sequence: CASSRPDRDYYNEQFF. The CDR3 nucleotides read TGTGCCAGCAGCCGACCTGACAGGGATTACTACAATGAGCAGTTCTTC.